The next 3 T cell receptor beta chains were all read from a single sample in a study of identical twins. MiXCR was run by TCRdb on the 5' RACE reads, yielding one entry per CDR3 protein. The table has about 720,000 distinct CDR3 sequences, about 20% seen once. Another study also made use of these data, one on T cells expressing NK-cell markers.

The sample consisted of PBMCs. The receptor set was obtained from a woman aged 18 to 35 in good health.

This clonotype was counted at least ten times. CDR3 nucleotide sequence: TGCAGCGTCCTAGGGGTTCGCACTGAAGCTTTCTTT. Its translation: CSVLGVRTEAFF. The rearrangement links TRBV29-1 to TRBJ1-1; the D gene is possibly TRBD1 (5 bases). Germline V gene data show CDR1 as SQVTM and CDR2 as ANQGSEA. The length of the CDR3 is 12 residues. V dropped 6 bases and J dropped 4 bases, with 12 bases sitting between them.

The CDR3 nucleotides read TGTGCCAGCAGCTTATCGGGGGAGATGGATACGCAGTATTTT. It encodes CASSLSGEMDTQYF. This chain links TRBV13 with TRBJ2-3; weak D call: TRBD2 (6 bases). V lost 2 bases to trimming and J lost 6 bases, with 12 bases between them. The CDR3 is 14 amino acids. Germline V gene data show CDR1 as PRHDT and CDR2 as FYEKMQ (reference sequence).

The V call is TRBV10-3, the J call TRBJ2-2; unclear D gene. This CDR3 has 13 amino acids. V was pared by 8 bases and J by 5 bases, with 12 bases between. Germline V gives CDR1 ENHRY, CDR2 SYGVKD. The CDR3 nucleotides are TGTGCCATCTCCCGCGGCACGACCGGGGAGCTGTTTTTT. This encodes CAISRGTTGELFF.